The entry below describes one T cell receptor beta chain. Its specificity is unknown. UMI-tagged 5'RACE template switching yielded the TCR beta cDNA. From the 5' RACE reads, TCRdb lists one entry per CDR3 protein and no DNA. This sample's table reports about 140,000 distinct CDR3 sequences. This entry belongs to a study of T cells expressing NK-cell markers. Overall study: Researchers got TCR beta repertoires out of sorted CD3+CD56+NKG2C+, CD3+CD56+NKG2C- and CD3+CD56-NKG2C+ T cells. Just one sequenced donor of eight was HCMV-seronegative, while seven were seropositive.

Whole-study results and caveats: The contribution of dominant NKG2C+ clonotypes to CD8+ T cells in six donors was roughly 1.0-7.5%.

The V gene's germline CDR1 is MNHEY and CDR2 SVGAGI. CDR3 length: 17 amino acids. The receptor comes from a man younger than 35 in good health. This chain links TRBV6-5 with TRBJ2-2; TCRdb's assignment of TRBD2 cannot be checked, as there is no DNA. Sequenced input: blood T cells: a sorted CD56 or NKG2C T cell subset, CD4+ or CD8+ T cells, or bulk PBMC T cells (not recorded which). The CDR3 is CASSYLGVAGAAGELFF.